The rows below give T cell receptor beta chains drawn from one sample of a study of T cells after yellow fever vaccination. TCRdb itself ran the 5' RACE reads through MiXCR, one entry per CDR3 protein. The sample has 500,000 to 700,000 distinct CDR3 sequences, roughly 21% seen once. Here the sequenced sample was PBMCs, taken 15 days after the yellow fever booster vaccination. Source of these receptors: a young man who received the YFV17D yellow fever vaccine. CDR3s include the opening cysteine and the closing phenylalanine or tryptophan. The order of the fields is V gene, clone size, J gene, CDR3 protein. Clone sizes are given selectively: once, few, many, or a class where the clone is expanded.

v_call: TRBV28
clone_size: NA
j_call: TRBJ2-1
cdr3_aa: CATKRTSGGEQFF

v_call: TRBV9
clone_size: few
j_call: TRBJ2-2
cdr3_aa: CASSVVGGPNTGELFF

v_call: TRBV29-1
clone_size: NA
j_call: TRBJ2-1
cdr3_aa: CSVASGSYNEQFF

v_call: TRBV12-3/TRBV12-4
clone_size: NA
j_call: TRBJ2-3
cdr3_aa: CASSLMRVPDTQYF

v_call: TRBV12-3/TRBV12-4
clone_size: NA
j_call: TRBJ2-2
cdr3_aa: CASSLGLAGGPRTGELFF

v_call: TRBV23-1
clone_size: few
j_call: TRBJ2-1
cdr3_aa: CASSHLTSGRAEYNEQFF

v_call: TRBV6-6
clone_size: few
j_call: TRBJ1-5
cdr3_aa: CASSYRENQPQHF

v_call: TRBV6-2/TRBV6-3
clone_size: NA
j_call: TRBJ2-7
cdr3_aa: CASRTTGVYEQYF

v_call: TRBV3-1
clone_size: NA
j_call: TRBJ2-1
cdr3_aa: CASSQDYGGSSYNEQFF

v_call: TRBV24-1
clone_size: NA
j_call: TRBJ2-1
cdr3_aa: CATSDPGLAGVMDEQFF

v_call: TRBV20-1
clone_size: few
j_call: TRBJ2-3
cdr3_aa: CSAGRRGLGTDTQYF

v_call: TRBV5-1
clone_size: few
j_call: TRBJ2-3
cdr3_aa: CASSGPAGDTQYF

v_call: TRBV20-1
clone_size: NA
j_call: TRBJ2-7
cdr3_aa: CSARDRDRFSYEQYF

v_call: TRBV29-1
clone_size: few
j_call: TRBJ1-2
cdr3_aa: CSAGEGSYGYTF

v_call: TRBV4-3
clone_size: few
j_call: TRBJ2-7
cdr3_aa: CASSQVSGVEYEQYF

v_call: TRBV20-1
clone_size: many
j_call: TRBJ2-1
cdr3_aa: CSAHRAEARGEQFF

v_call: TRBV2
clone_size: NA
j_call: TRBJ2-5
cdr3_aa: CATIRGTQETQYF

v_call: TRBV11-2
clone_size: NA
j_call: TRBJ2-1
cdr3_aa: CASNLPGQRAPEQFF

v_call: TRBV7-9
clone_size: NA
j_call: TRBJ1-4
cdr3_aa: CASSRAGGASTNEKLFF

v_call: TRBV7-6
clone_size: NA
j_call: TRBJ2-6
cdr3_aa: CASTRFARAGANVLTF

v_call: TRBV29-1
clone_size: few
j_call: TRBJ2-6
cdr3_aa: CSVEDLFSGANVLTF

v_call: TRBV29-1
clone_size: few
j_call: TRBJ2-1
cdr3_aa: CSSLGLVNEQFF

v_call: TRBV28
clone_size: few
j_call: TRBJ2-7
cdr3_aa: CASSRGPLTYEQYF

v_call: TRBV15
clone_size: many
j_call: TRBJ2-7
cdr3_aa: CATSRGIGTSGNYEQYF

v_call: TRBV15
clone_size: NA
j_call: TRBJ2-3
cdr3_aa: CATSRSTDTQYF

v_call: TRBV7-9
clone_size: few
j_call: TRBJ1-1
cdr3_aa: CASSLSDTEAFF

v_call: TRBV18
clone_size: few
j_call: TRBJ2-1
cdr3_aa: CASSPGGENEQFF

v_call: TRBV9
clone_size: once
j_call: TRBJ2-1
cdr3_aa: CTSSPPGGRGPNEQFF